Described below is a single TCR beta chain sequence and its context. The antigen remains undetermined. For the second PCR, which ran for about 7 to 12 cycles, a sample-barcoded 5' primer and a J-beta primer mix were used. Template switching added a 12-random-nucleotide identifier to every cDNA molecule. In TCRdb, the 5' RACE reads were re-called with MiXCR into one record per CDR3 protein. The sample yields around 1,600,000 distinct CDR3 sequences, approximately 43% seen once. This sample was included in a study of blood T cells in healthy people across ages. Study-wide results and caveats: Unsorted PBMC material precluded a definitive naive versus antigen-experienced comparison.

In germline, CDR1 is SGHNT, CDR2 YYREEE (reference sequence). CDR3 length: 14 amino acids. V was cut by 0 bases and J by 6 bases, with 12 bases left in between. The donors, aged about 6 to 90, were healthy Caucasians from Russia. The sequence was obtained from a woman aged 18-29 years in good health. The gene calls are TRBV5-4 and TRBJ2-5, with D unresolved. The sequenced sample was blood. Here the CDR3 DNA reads TGTGCCAGCAGCTTGGCCCCGGCACTCCAGACCCAGTACTTC. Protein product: CASSLAPALQTQYF.